The source of this T cell receptor beta chain is a study of T cells in Graves' hyperthyroidism and ophthalmopathy. The study, taken as a whole, reports: Blood samples included most of the expanded thyroid clonotypes exceeding 0.001. Ophthalmopathy got predicted by the model a median about 6.7 months before its onset. Ophthalmopathy was separated from stable hyperthyroidism by a 13 V-J model.

Using RNA transcripts as the source, TCR beta CDR3 regions were amplified. An initial round of RT-PCR targeting the TCR CDR3 relied on the HTBI primer set. MiXCR, run by TCRdb on the multiplex PCR reads, gives a single entry per CDR3 protein. The table has hundreds of thousands of distinct CDR3 sequences, roughly 20% seen once. For this clonotype: Its antigen is still unknown.

The CDR3 runs to 17 residues. Per the germline V gene, CDR1 is SGHRS and CDR2 is YFSETQ. V gave up 4 bases and J gave up 5 bases; unmatched junction bases: 8. The sequencing sample was made of blood. The rearrangement joins TRBV5-1 to TRBJ1-6; 11 bases are a match to TRBD1. The receptor comes from a woman in her forties or fifties with Graves' hyperthyroidism that later progressed to Graves' ophthalmopathy. The CDR3, as DNA: TGCGCCAGCAGCCAACGGGACAGGGGGGCAGATAATTCACCCCTCCACTTT. The encoded protein is CASSQRDRGADNSPLHF.